The rows below give T cell receptor beta chains drawn from one sample of a study of shared clonotypes between healthy human individuals. Some clones are missing from TCRdb's copy, which holds only in-frame ones; the method was immunoSEQ multiplex PCR. This table holds over 2 million clones, 85% to 95% found once. The sequenced material came from naive CD4+ T cells from PBMCs. The receptors come from a man between 18 and 29 years old in good health. Some clones in this sample may be carry-over from other donors' samples. CDR3s include the opening cysteine and the closing phenylalanine or tryptophan. D genes are given only for firm matches. Where a row states a size, it is once, few, many or the class of an expanded clone; other rows omit it.

once	TRBV7-9	-	TRBJ2-1	CASTLTAGPLGEQFF	TGTGCCAGCACCCTCACTGCGGGACCTTTGGGGGAGCAGTTCTTC
-	TRBV7-9	TRBD1	TRBJ1-2	CASSFPGTEIYGYTF	TGTGCCAGCAGCTTCCCAGGGACAGAAATCTATGGCTACACCTTC
-	TRBV28	-	TRBJ2-7	CASRRLWEQYF	TGTGCCAGCAGGAGGTTGTGGGAGCAGTACTTC
-	TRBV5-1	TRBD1	TRBJ1-4	CASSLGRGRNEKLFF	TGCGCCAGCAGCTTGGGTAGGGGGCGGAATGAAAAACTGTTTTTT
-	TRBV28	-	TRBJ1-5	CASSPPGVQPQHF	TGTGCCAGCAGTCCCCCCGGAGTGCAGCCCCAGCATTTT
-	TRBV6-5	-	TRBJ1-2	CASSSLGYGYTF	TGTGCCAGCAGTTCTCTGGGCTATGGCTACACCTTC
once	TRBV14	-	TRBJ1-2	CASSQDRSYGYTF	TGTGCCAGCAGCCAAGATAGGAGCTATGGCTACACCTTC
once	TRBV19	-	TRBJ2-7	CASGRSSYEQYF	TGTGCCAGTGGTAGGAGCTCCTACGAGCAGTACTTC
-	TRBV18	TRBD1	TRBJ1-1	CASSPQGAKNTEAFF	TGTGCCAGCTCACCACAGGGGGCTAAAAACACTGAAGCTTTCTTT
-	TRBV6-5	-	TRBJ2-7	CASSRTGSSSYEQYF	TGTGCCAGCAGTCGCACAGGGTCGAGCTCCTACGAGCAGTACTTC
once	TRBV7-9	-	TRBJ1-5	CASSLREAGDNQPQHF	TGTGCCAGCAGCTTAAGGGAGGCCGGGGATAATCAGCCCCAGCATTTT
-	TRBV9	-	TRBJ1-4	CASSYSPAEDEKLFF	TGTGCCAGCAGCTATTCCCCTGCCGAGGACGAAAAACTGTTTTTT
-	TRBV6-5	-	TRBJ1-6	CASRLGTTYNSPLHF	TGTGCCAGCCGTTTAGGGACAACTTATAATTCACCCCTCCACTTT
-	TRBV5-1	-	TRBJ1-5	CASSLAGRGNQPQHF	TGCGCCAGCAGCTTGGCAGGGAGAGGCAATCAGCCCCAGCATTTT
-	TRBV19	-	TRBJ1-5	CATSSGYNQPQHF	TGTGCCACCTCCTCAGGGTACAATCAGCCCCAGCATTTT
-	TRBV18	-	TRBJ2-7	CASSPRAGASYEQYF	TGTGCCAGCTCACCAAGGGCTGGGGCCAGCTACGAGCAGTACTTC
once	TRBV7-3	-	TRBJ1-2	CASSPGRESGYTF	TGTGCCAGCAGCCCGGGGAGAGAGAGTGGCTACACCTTC
-	TRBV30	-	TRBJ2-1	CAWRATSQGIPYNEQFF	TGTGCCTGGAGAGCCACCTCTCAGGGTATCCCCTACAATGAGCAGTTCTTC
-	TRBV7-3	-	TRBJ2-1	CASSLIGGEYNEQFF	TGTGCCAGCAGCTTAATAGGGGGAGAGTACAATGAGCAGTTCTTC
-	TRBV28	-	TRBJ1-1	CASIPGEWTEAFF	TGTGCCAGCATCCCGGGGGAATGGACTGAAGCTTTCTTT
-	TRBV9	TRBD2	TRBJ2-1	CASSVGDGTSGYNEQFF	TGTGCCAGCAGCGTAGGAGATGGGACTAGCGGCTACAATGAGCAGTTCTTC
-	TRBV5-1	-	TRBJ2-3	CASRLMQTTDTQYF	TGCGCCAGCAGGTTAATGCAGACCACAGATACGCAGTATTTT
-	TRBV7-2	-	TRBJ1-2	CASSPPRPGVGYTF	TGTGCCAGCAGCCCACCTCGACCCGGGGTAGGCTACACCTTC
-	TRBV15	-	TRBJ2-1	CATSRRLGGYEQFF	TGTGCCACCAGCAGAAGATTAGGAGGCTATGAGCAGTTCTTC
-	TRBV10-1	TRBD1	TRBJ2-2	CASSEGAGGETGELFF	TGCGCCAGCAGTGAGGGGGCAGGGGGAGAGACCGGGGAGCTGTTTTTT
-	TRBV2	TRBD2	TRBJ2-2	CASQVGLAVTGELFF	TGTGCCAGCCAGGTGGGACTAGCGGTCACCGGGGAGCTGTTTTTT
-	TRBV28	-	TRBJ2-3	CASTGALLIRADTQYF	TGTGCCAGCACGGGGGCGTTGTTAATTAGGGCAGATACGCAGTATTTT